This T cell receptor beta chain was recovered during a study of beta chain features in type 1 diabetes. Study details: 107,917,701 sorted cells were examined across all samples.

Study conclusions and caveats: Patients with type 1 diabetes carried fewer insertions and had more deletions at their VDJ junctions. Significant though moderate, a shortening of TCRB CDR3s appeared in all four CD4+ subsets of Type 1 diabetes patients.

All of the isolated RNA was reverse transcribed, so expressed TCRB transcripts were sequenced. This table comes from immunoSEQ multiplex PCR, and its TCRdb copy is limited to in-frame clones, with some not included. The table includes about 260,000 clones, approximately 24% detected once. This CDR3 spans 13 amino acids. V dropped 6 bases and J dropped 6; count of bases not matched to a gene: 7. Germline-derived CDR1 and CDR2 are SGHVS and FQNEAQ. Of note for this clone: Its antigen remains unidentified.

The V call is TRBV7-8, the J call TRBJ2-5; 7 bases are a match to TRBD2. The sample comprised naive CD4+ T cells from blood. The receptor comes from a woman in her 30s with type 1 diabetes. The CDR3 sequence: CASRPSAGQTQYF. The DNA for the CDR3 is TGTGCCAGCAGACCATCAGCGGGACAGACCCAGTACTTC.